Below are 14 T cell receptor beta chains sequenced from a single sample in a study of memory CD4+ T cells and cytomegalovirus serostatus. Single viable CD3+CD4+CD8-CD45RO+ cells were sorted as the memory CD4+ T cells. TCRdb keeps only in-frame clones here, not all; method: immunoSEQ multiplex PCR. In the table there are 45,000 to 60,000 clones, roughly four fifths of which are singletons. The sequenced material came from memory CD4+ T cells from blood. These receptors all stem from an adult in good health and CMV-seropositive.

This clone was counted between two and nine times. V and J are TRBV7-9 and TRBJ1-4; D is uncertain. Germline CDR1 is SEHNR and CDR2 is FQNEAQ (reference sequence). This CDR3 is built from 13 residues. V was clipped by 5 bases and J by 8 bases, with 12 bases between them. CDR3 in DNA: TGTGCCAGCAGCCTCTTAGAGGCGGAAAAACTGTTTTTT. Its translation: CASSLLEAEKLFF.

The genes are TRBV7-9 and TRBJ1-1, with unresolved D. The CDR3 length is 12 residues. The germline CDR1 and CDR2 sequences are SEHNR and FQNEAQ (reference sequence). V was cut by 0 bases and J by 7 bases, with 6 bases left in between. The chain's CDR3 is CASSLAGNEAFF. The DNA for the CDR3 is TGTGCCAGCAGCTTAGCCGGGAATGAAGCTTTCTTT. Based on the CDR3 plus reference TRBV7-9 and TRBJ1-1, the full variable domain is DTGVSQNPRHKITKRGQNVTFRCDPISEHNRLYWYRQTLGQGPEFLTYFQNEAQLEKSRLLSDRFSAERPKGSFSTLEIQRTEQGDSAMYLCASSLAGNEAFFGQGTRLTVV.

The rearrangement uses TRBV7-8 and TRBJ2-3; D remains unclear. The CDR3 totals 16 residues. Germline V gene sequence: CDR1 SGHVS, CDR2 FQNEAQ. V shed 1 base and J shed 0 bases, with 11 bases lying between them. The CDR3 reads CASSLVVPTSTDTQYF. CDR3 DNA: TGTGCCAGCAGCTTAGTTGTCCCGACTAGCACAGATACGCAGTATTTT.

This clone has a single count. This chain joins TRBV7-2 and TRBJ1-2, with 7 bases that match TRBD1. Per the germline V gene, CDR1 is SGHTA and CDR2 is FQGNSA. J gave up 6 bases and V 0 bases, and 4 bases lay outside the gene matches. This CDR3 is built from 14 residues. CDR3 sequence: CASSLATGSDGYTF. The CDR3 DNA reads TGTGCCAGCAGCTTAGCGACAGGGTCCGATGGCTACACCTTC.

The chain uses TRBV6-5 and TRBJ1-1; TRBD1 aligns across 8 bases. Germline-derived CDR1 and CDR2 are MNHEY and SVGAGI. With 7 bases clipped from V and 7 bases from J, the junction kept 8 bases outside the gene matches. The CDR3 consists of 13 residues. CDR3 protein: CASIRTGGYEAFF. The CDR3 DNA reads TGTGCCAGCATCAGAACAGGGGGTTATGAAGCTTTCTTT.

As regards this clone: Possible read error: a much larger clone is one base away. The genes are TRBV7-2 and TRBJ1-1; TRBD1 aligns across 9 bases. This CDR3 comprises 13 residues. The J segment lost 5 bases and the V segment lost 4 bases, leaving 2 bases of the junction unmatched. Germline V lookup: CDR1 SGHTA, CDR2 FQGNSA. The CDR3 here is CASSYGQGTEAFF. The CDR3 bases are TGTGCCAGCAGCTACGGACAGGGGACTGAAGCTTTCTTT.

This clone was detected once. J is TRBJ1-2 and V is TRBV4-3, with a weak D call TRBD1 (6 bases). Trimming stripped 1 base from V and 5 bases from J, with 23 bases between. CDR3 size: 18 residues. Per the germline V gene, CDR1 is LGHNA and CDR2 is YSLEER. The CDR3 DNA reads TGCGCCAGCAGCCAAGCTAATGCTGAGACAGGCGGACGGTATGGCTACACCTTC. Amino acid sequence: CASSQANAETGGRYGYTF.

This clone was observed a handful of times. The CDR3 DNA reads TGCGCCAGCAGCAGGACAGGGCTGGACGAGCAGTACTTC. This codes for CASSRTGLDEQYF. This chain connects TRBV10-1 to TRBJ2-7, with TRBD1 matching 8 bases. J was trimmed by 5 bases and V by 6 bases; bases with no gene match: 6. Per the germline V gene, CDR1 is WNHNN and CDR2 is SYGVQD (reference sequence). The CDR3 is 13 residues long.

The rearrangement joins TRBV18 to TRBJ1-6; possibly TRBD1 for D (5 bases). Germline V CDR1 and CDR2: KGHSH, LQKENI. V shed 2 bases and J shed 0 bases, with 8 bases lying between them. The CDR3 totals 16 residues. The CDR3 bases are TGTGCCAGCTCACCAGAAGGGGACTCCTATAATTCACCCCTCCACTTT. The encoded protein is CASSPEGDSYNSPLHF.

CDR3 sequence: CASSTGTLNTQYF. Written as DNA, the CDR3 is TGTGCCAGCTCAACAGGGACGCTGAATACGCAGTATTTT. V usage is TRBV2 and J usage is TRBJ2-3, with D maybe TRBD1 (6 bases). V was trimmed by 8 bases and J by 7 bases, leaving 16 bases between them. The CDR3 runs 13 residues. The germline V gene encodes CDR1 SNHLY and CDR2 FYNNEI. The variable domain in full, completed from reference TRBV2 and TRBJ2-3, reads EPEVTQTPSHQVTQMGQEVILRCVPISNHLYFYWYRQILGQKVEFLVSFYNNEISEKSEIFDDQFSVERPDGSNFTLKIRSTKLEDSAMYFCASSTGTLNTQYFGPGTRLTVL.

The chain recombines TRBV4-2 with TRBJ2-7; the D is unclear. This CDR3 is 13 amino acids long. CDR1 is LGHNA, CDR2 YNFKEQ, per germline. Deletions cut 1 base from V and 3 bases from J, with 7 bases between. DNA of the CDR3: TGTGCCAGCAGCCAAGGCGGATACTACGAGCAGTACTTC. It translates to CASSQGGYYEQYF.

The chain combines TRBV6-6 with TRBJ1-4; tentatively, D is TRBD1 (6 bases). The germline gives CDR1 MNHNY, CDR2 SVGAGI (reference sequence). Trimming shortened V by 6 bases and J by 4 bases, and 12 bases separated the two germline ends. This CDR3 comprises 14 residues. The CDR3 region is CASRAADSNEKLFF. CDR3 nucleotide sequence: TGTGCCAGCAGAGCCGCGGACAGTAATGAAAAACTGTTTTTT.

This chain connects TRBV6-6 to TRBJ1-5; tentative D call: TRBD1 (5 bases). Germline assignment: CDR1 MNHNY and CDR2 SVGAGI (reference sequence). V was clipped by 5 bases and J by 1 base, with 12 bases between them. The length of the CDR3 is 15 residues. CDR3 nucleotide sequence: TGTGCCAGCAGTCCAGCGAGGGGAAGCAATCAGCCCCAGCATTTT. Translated, it gives CASSPARGSNQPQHF.

The chain combines TRBV5-6 with TRBJ2-7; D is unresolved. Germline V gene lookup returns CDR1 SGHDT and CDR2 YYEEEE. The CDR3 spans 15 residues. Trimming removed 0 bases at V and 2 bases at J, with 12 bases between. The CDR3 here is CASSLGVWATYEQYF. The DNA of the CDR3 is TGTGCCAGCAGCTTGGGAGTGTGGGCAACCTACGAGCAGTACTTC. The whole variable domain, filled in from reference TRBV5-6 and TRBJ2-7, reads DAGVTQSPTHLIKTRGQQVTLRCSPKSGHDTVSWYQQALGQGPQFIFQYYEEEERQRGNFPDRFSGHQFPNYSSELNVNALLLGDSALYLCASSLGVWATYEQYFGPGTRLTVT.